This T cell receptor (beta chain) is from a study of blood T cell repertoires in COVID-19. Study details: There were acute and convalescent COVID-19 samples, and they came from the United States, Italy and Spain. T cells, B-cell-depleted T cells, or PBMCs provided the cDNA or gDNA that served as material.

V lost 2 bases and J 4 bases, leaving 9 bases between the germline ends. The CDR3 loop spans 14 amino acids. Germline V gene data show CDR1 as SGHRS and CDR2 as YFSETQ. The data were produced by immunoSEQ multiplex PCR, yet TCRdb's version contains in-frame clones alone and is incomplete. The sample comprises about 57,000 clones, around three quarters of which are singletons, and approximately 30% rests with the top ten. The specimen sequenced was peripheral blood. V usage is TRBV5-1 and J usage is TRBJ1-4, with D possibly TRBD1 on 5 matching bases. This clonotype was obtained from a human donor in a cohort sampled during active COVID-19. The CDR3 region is CASSFDGGNEKLFF. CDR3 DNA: TGCGCCAGCAGCTTCGACGGGGGTAATGAAAAACTGTTTTTT.